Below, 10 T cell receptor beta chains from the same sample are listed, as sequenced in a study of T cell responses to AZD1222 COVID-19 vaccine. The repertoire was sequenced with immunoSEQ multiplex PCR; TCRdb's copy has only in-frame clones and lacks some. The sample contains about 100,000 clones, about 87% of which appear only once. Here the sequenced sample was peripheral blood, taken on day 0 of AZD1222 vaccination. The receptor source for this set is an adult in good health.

CDR3 in DNA: TGTGCCAGCAGCCAAGATCGAGACAGGGGGCTTGGCTACACCTTC. Its translation is CASSQDRDRGLGYTF. The chain is built from TRBV4-2 and TRBJ1-2; 10 bases agree with TRBD1. V was pared by 0 bases and J by 7 bases, with 5 bases of the junction left unmatched. The CDR3 covers 15 residues. CDR1 is LGHNA, CDR2 YNFKEQ, per germline.

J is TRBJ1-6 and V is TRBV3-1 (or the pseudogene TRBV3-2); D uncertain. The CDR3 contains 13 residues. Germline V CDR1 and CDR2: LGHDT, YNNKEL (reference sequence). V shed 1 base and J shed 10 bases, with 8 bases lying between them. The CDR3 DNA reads TGTGCCAGCAGCCAAGTGTCGGCCTCACCCCTCCACTTT. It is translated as CASSQVSASPLHF.

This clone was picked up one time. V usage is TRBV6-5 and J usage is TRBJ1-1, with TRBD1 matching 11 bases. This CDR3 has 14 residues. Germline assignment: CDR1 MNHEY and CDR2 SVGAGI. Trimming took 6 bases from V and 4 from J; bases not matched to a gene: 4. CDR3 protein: CASSYGTGGTEAFF. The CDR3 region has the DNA TGTGCCAGCAGCTATGGGACAGGGGGCACTGAAGCTTTCTTT.

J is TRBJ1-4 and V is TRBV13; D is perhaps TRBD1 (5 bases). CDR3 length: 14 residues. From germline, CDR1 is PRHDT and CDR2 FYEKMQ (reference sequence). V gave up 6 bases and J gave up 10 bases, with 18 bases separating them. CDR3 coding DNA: TGTGCCAGCAGTCGAGGGGTCCCATCGGGAAAACTGTTTTTT. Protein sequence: CASSRGVPSGKLFF. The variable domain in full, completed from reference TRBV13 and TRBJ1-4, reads AAGVIQSPRHLIKEKRETATLKCYPIPRHDTVYWYQQGPGQDPQFLISFYEKMQSDKGSIPDRFSAQQFSDYHSELNMSSLELGDSALYFCASSRGVPSGKLFFGSGTQLSVL.

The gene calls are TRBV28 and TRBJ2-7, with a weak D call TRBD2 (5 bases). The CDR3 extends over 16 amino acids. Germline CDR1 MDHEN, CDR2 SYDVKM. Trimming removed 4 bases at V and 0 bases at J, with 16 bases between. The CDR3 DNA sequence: TGTGCCAGCAGTTCCCCAAGCGGACCTCTCTCCTACGAGCAGTACTTC. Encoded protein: CASSSPSGPLSYEQYF.

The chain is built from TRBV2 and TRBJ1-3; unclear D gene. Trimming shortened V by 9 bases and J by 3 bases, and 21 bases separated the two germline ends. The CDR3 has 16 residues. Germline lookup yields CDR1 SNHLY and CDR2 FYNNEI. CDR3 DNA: TGTGCCAGTTCAAGAAGGAGTGTGGTAAGTGGAAACACCATATATTTT. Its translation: CASSRRSVVSGNTIYF.

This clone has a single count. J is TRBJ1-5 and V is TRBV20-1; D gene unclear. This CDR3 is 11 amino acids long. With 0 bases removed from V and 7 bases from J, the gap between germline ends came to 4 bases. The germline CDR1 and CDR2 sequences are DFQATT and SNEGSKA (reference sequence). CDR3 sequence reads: CSAREDQPQHF. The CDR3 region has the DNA TGCAGTGCTAGAGAGGACCAGCCCCAGCATTTT.

The CDR3 region is CASSAQQGVGGYTF. In DNA form, the CDR3 reads TGTGCCAGCAGCGCGCAGCAGGGTGTGGGTGGCTACACCTTC. V and J are TRBV7-3 and TRBJ1-2, with a possible D match to TRBD1 (5 bases). The CDR3 is 14 residues long. V lost 5 bases and J 7 bases, leaving 17 bases between the germline ends. Germline V lookup: CDR1 SGHTA, CDR2 FQGTGA.

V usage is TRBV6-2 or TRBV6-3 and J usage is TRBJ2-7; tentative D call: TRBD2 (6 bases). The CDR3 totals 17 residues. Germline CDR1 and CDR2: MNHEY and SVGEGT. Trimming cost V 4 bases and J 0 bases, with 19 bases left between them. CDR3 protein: CASSFITGTGVSYEQYF. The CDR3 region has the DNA TGTGCCAGCAGTTTCATAACCGGGACGGGAGTCTCCTACGAGCAGTACTTC.

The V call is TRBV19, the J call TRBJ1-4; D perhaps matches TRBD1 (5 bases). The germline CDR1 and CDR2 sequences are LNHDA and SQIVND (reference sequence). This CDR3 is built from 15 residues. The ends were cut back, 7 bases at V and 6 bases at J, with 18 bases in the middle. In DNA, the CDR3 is TGTGCCAGTACCTGGAGTGGGACCCGCGATGAAAAACTGTTTTTT. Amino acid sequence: CASTWSGTRDEKLFF.